The T cell receptor beta chain described here comes from a study of blood T cells in healthy people across ages. Notes on the study in general: There were more naive CD4+ cells and higher diversity in long-lived donors than in aged donors. Possibly confounding the expanded clonotype changes was the fact that donor CMV status was unknown. Any conclusive comparison of naive versus antigen-experienced cells was prevented by using unsorted PBMCs.

In the case of this clonotype: Antigen unknown.

The CDR3 consists of 13 residues. The V and J ends lost 5 bases and 6 bases respectively, with 13 bases between them. Germline values: CDR1 SGHTA, CDR2 FQGTGA. A second PCR, run for about 6 to 12 cycles, used a sample-barcoded 5' primer plus a J-beta primer mix. From the 5' RACE reads, TCRdb called clonotypes with MiXCR, one entry per CDR3 protein. The data show around 790,000 distinct CDR3 sequences, around 45% seen once. V is TRBV7-3 and J is TRBJ1-2; perhaps TRBD1 as D (6 bases). The sequence derives from a man between 60 and 75 years old in good health. The sequenced sample was blood. CDR3 region: CASSEQPGDGYTF. CDR3 sequence (DNA): TGTGCCAGCAGCGAACAACCAGGGGATGGCTACACCTTC.